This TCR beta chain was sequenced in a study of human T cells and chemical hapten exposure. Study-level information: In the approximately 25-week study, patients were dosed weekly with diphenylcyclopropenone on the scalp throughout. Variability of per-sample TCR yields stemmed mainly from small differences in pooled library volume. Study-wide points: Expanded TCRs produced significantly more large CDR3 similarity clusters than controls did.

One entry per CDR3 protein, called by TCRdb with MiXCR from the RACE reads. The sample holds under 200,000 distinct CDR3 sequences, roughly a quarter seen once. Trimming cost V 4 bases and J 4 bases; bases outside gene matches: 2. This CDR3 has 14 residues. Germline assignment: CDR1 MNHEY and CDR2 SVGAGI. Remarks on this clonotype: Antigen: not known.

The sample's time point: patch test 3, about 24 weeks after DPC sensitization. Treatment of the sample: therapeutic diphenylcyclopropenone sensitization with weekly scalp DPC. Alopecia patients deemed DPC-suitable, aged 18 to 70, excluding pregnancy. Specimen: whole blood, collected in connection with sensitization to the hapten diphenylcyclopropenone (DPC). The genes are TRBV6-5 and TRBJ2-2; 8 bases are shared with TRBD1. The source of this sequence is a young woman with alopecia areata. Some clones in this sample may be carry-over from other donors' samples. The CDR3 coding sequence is TGTGCCAGCAGTTGGACAGGGTCCACCGGGGAGCTGTTTTTT. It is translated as CASSWTGSTGELFF.